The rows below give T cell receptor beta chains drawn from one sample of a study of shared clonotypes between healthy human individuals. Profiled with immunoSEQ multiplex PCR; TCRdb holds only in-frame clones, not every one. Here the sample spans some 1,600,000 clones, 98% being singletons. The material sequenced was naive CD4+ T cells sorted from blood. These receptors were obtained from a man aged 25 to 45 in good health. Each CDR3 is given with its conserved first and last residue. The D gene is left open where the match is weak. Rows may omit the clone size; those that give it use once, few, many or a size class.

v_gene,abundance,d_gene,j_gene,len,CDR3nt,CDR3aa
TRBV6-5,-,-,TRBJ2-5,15,TGTGCCAGCAGTCGCGTCCTAGCGACCCAAGAGACCCAGTACTTC,CASSRVLATQETQYF
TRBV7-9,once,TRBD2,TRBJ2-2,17,TGTGCCAGCAGCTTACTTGCTAGCGGGATTGGTACCGGGGAGCTGTTTTTT,CASSLLASGIGTGELFF
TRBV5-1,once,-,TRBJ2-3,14,TGCGCCAGCAGCCGCGTGGGTGGCGCAGATACGCAGTATTTT,CASSRVGGADTQYF
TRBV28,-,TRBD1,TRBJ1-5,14,TGTGCCAGCAGTTTAACAGGGGTGGGGCAGCCCCAGCATTTT,CASSLTGVGQPQHF
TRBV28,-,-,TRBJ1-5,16,TGTGCCAGCAGTTTACCCCGACGGCGTAGCAATCAGCCCCAGCATTTT,CASSLPRRRSNQPQHF
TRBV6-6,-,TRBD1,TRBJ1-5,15,TGTGCCAGCCAAGGAGGGACAGGGGTTAATCAGCCCCAGCATTTT,CASQGGTGVNQPQHF
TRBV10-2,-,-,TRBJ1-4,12,TGCGCCAGCAGTGTCGGGAATGAAAAACTGTTTTTT,CASSVGNEKLFF
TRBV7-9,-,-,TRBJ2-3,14,TGTGCCAGCAGCTTAGCTGGGAGCACAGATACGCAGTATTTT,CASSLAGSTDTQYF
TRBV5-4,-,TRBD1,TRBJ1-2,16,TGTGCCAGCAGCTTAGGTGGGGACAGGAACCGCTATGGCTACACCTTC,CASSLGGDRNRYGYTF
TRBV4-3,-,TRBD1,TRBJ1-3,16,TGCGCCAGCAGCGAAGGACAGGGTGCCCTCCGAAACACCATATATTTT,CASSEGQGALRNTIYF
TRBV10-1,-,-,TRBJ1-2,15,TGCGCCAGCAGTGAGGTAGCAGGCCGGAGAAGTGGCTACACCTTC,CASSEVAGRRSGYTF
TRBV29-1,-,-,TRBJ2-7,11,TGCAGCGTTGGAAACAGGGACGAGCAGTACTTC,CSVGNRDEQYF
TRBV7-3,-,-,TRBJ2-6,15,TGTGCCAGCAGCCCAATCCGGGCTGGGGCCAACGTCCTGACTTTC,CASSPIRAGANVLTF
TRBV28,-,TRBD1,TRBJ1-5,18,TGTGCCAGCAGTTCCGGGACAGGGGTTCCCTATAGCAATCAGCCCCAGCATTTT,CASSSGTGVPYSNQPQHF
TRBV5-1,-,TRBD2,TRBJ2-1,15,TGCGCCAGCAGCAACGGACTAGCCGGCCCCAATGAGCAGTTCTTC,CASSNGLAGPNEQFF
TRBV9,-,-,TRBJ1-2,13,TGTGCCAGCAGCGTAGCTCTCGGGGGAGGCTACACCTTC,CASSVALGGGYTF